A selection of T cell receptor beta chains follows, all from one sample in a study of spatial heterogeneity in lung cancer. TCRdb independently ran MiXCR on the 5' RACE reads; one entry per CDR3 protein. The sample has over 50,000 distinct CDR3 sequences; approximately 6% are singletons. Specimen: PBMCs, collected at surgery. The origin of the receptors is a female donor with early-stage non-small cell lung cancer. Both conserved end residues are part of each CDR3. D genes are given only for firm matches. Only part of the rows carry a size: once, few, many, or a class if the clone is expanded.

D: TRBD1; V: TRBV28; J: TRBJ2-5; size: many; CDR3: CASSLAGDRAIETQYF; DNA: TGTGCCAGCAGCCTCGCCGGGGACAGGGCCATCGAGACCCAGTACTTC
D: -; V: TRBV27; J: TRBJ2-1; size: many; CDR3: CASSPYRPIYEQFF; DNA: TGTGCCAGCAGTCCCTACCGACCTATCTATGAGCAGTTCTTC
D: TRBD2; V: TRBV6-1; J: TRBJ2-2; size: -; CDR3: CASSVSGGNTGELFF; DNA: TGTGCCAGCAGTGTCAGCGGGGGGAACACCGGGGAGCTGTTTTTT
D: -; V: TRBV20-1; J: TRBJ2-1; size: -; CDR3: CSARELRANVNEQFF; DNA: TGCAGTGCTAGAGAGTTGCGGGCCAACGTTAATGAGCAGTTCTTC
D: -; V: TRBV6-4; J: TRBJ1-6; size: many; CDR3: CASSDSIYSPLHF; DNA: TGTGCCAGCAGTGACTCGATTTACTCACCCCTCCACTTT
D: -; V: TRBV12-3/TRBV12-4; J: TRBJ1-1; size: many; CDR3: CASSFGRYTEAFF; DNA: TGTGCCAGCAGTTTTGGACGATACACTGAAGCTTTCTTT
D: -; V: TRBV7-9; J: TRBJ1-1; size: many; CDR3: CASSFDRPNTEAFF; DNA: TGTGCCAGCAGCTTCGACCGACCGAACACTGAAGCTTTCTTT
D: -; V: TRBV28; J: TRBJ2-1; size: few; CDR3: CASSLLQGINEQFF; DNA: TGTGCCAGCAGTTTGCTACAGGGTATCAATGAGCAGTTCTTC
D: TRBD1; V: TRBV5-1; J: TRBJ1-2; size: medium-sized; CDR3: CASSFVFAGQGFGYTF; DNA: TGCGCCAGCAGCTTCGTCTTTGCGGGACAGGGCTTTGGCTACACCTTC
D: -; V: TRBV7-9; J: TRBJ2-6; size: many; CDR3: CASSLGSTGANVLTF; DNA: TGTGCCAGCAGCTTGGGCAGTACTGGGGCCAACGTCCTGACTTTC
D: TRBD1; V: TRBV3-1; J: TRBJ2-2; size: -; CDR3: CASSQNRGRNTGELFF; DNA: TGTGCCAGCAGCCAAAACAGGGGGCGTAACACCGGGGAGCTGTTTTTT
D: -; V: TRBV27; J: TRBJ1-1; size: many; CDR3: CASTGGMNTEAFF; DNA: TGTGCCAGCACTGGGGGAATGAACACTGAAGCTTTCTTT
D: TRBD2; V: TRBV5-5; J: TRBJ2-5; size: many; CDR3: CASSPGGLPGMETQYF; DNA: TGTGCCAGCAGCCCGGGAGGGTTACCCGGGATGGAGACCCAGTACTTC
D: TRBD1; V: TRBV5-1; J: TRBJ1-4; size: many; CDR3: CASSLGQGARDEKLFF; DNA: TGCGCCAGCAGCCTAGGACAGGGGGCGCGGGATGAAAAACTGTTTTTT
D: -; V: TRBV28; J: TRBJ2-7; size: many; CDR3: CASRSMSRGGYEQYF; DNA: TGTGCCAGCAGATCAATGTCACGGGGTGGGTACGAGCAGTACTTC
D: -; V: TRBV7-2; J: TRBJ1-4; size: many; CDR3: CASSRAAPYEKLFF; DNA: TGTGCCAGCAGCCGCGCGGCCCCCTATGAAAAACTGTTTTTT
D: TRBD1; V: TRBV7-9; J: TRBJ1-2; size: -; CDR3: CASSLGQAANYGYTF; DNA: TGTGCCAGCAGCCTGGGACAGGCCGCTAACTATGGCTACACCTTC
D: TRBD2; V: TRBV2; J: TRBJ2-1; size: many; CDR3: CASSGGAFNEQFF; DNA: TGTGCCAGCAGCGGGGGGGCCTTCAATGAGCAGTTCTTC
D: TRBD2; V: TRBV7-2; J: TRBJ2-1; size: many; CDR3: CASSRRRAGGGNEQFF; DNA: TGTGCCAGCAGCCGCCGCCGAGCGGGAGGGGGTAATGAGCAGTTCTTC
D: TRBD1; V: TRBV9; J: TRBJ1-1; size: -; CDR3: CASSASHRGHGAFF; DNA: TGTGCCAGCAGCGCCTCGCACAGGGGGCATGGGGCTTTCTTT
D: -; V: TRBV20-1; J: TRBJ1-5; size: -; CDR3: CSARDWRGEIRNQPQHF; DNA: TGCAGTGCTAGAGATTGGAGGGGGGAAATACGCAATCAGCCCCAGCATTTT
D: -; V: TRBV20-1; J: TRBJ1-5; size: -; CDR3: CSASGADQPQHF; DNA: TGCAGTGCTAGTGGGGCAGACCAGCCCCAGCATTTT
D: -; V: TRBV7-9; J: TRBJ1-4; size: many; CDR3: CASSKGSHEKLFF; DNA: TGTGCCAGCAGCAAAGGGAGTCATGAAAAACTGTTTTTT
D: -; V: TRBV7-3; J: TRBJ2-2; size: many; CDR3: CASSLNGPSNTGELFF; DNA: TGTGCCAGCAGCTTAAATGGGCCATCGAACACCGGGGAGCTGTTTTTT
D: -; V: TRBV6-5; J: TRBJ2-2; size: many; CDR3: CASRPGVGLNTGELFF; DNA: TGTGCCAGCAGGCCGGGGGTGGGGCTGAACACCGGGGAGCTGTTTTTT
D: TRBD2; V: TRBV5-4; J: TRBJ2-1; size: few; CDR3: CASSWNSGSQYEQFF; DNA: TGTGCCAGCAGCTGGAATAGCGGGAGCCAATATGAGCAGTTCTTC
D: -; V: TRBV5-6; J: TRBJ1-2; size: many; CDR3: CASSFVGQQALYGYTF; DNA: TGTGCCAGCAGCTTTGTGGGTCAACAGGCTCTCTATGGCTACACCTTC
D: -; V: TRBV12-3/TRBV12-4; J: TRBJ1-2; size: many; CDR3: CASSRGASTGGYTF; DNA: TGTGCCAGCAGCCGAGGGGCCAGTACGGGTGGCTACACCTTC
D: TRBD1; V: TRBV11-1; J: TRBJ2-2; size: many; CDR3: CASSLGQDTGELFF; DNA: TGTGCCAGCAGCCTAGGACAGGACACCGGGGAGCTGTTTTTT
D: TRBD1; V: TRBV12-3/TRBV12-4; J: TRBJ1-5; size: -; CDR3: CASSWGDSYQPQHF; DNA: TGTGCCAGCAGTTGGGGGGACAGTTATCAGCCCCAGCATTTT
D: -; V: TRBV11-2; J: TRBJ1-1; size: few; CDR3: CASSSPPPAEAFF; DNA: TGTGCCAGCAGCTCACCCCCCCCCGCTGAAGCTTTCTTT
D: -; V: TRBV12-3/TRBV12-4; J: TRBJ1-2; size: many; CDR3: CASSLVGRAGGYTF; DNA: TGTGCCAGCAGTTTAGTGGGCAGGGCAGGTGGCTACACCTTC
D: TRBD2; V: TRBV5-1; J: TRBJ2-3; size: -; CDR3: CASSLVSSGGLSTDTQYF; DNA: TGCGCCAGCAGCTTGGTGTCTAGCGGGGGACTCAGCACAGATACGCAGTATTTT
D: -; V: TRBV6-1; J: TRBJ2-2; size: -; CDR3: CASSEGLARDTGELFF; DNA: TGTGCCAGCAGTGAAGGCCTAGCTAGGGACACCGGGGAGCTGTTTTTT
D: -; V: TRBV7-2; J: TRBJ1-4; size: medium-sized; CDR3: CASSLVPGPPDRSTNEKLFF; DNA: TGTGCCAGCAGCTTAGTTCCGGGACCGCCCGATCGGTCAACTAATGAAAAACTGTTTTTT
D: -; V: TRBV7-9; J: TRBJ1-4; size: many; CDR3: CASSLGTVQHEKLFF; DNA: TGTGCCAGCAGCTTAGGGACAGTTCAGCATGAAAAACTGTTTTTT
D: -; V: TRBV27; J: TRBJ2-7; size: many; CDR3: CASFEGYEQYF; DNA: TGTGCCAGCTTCGAGGGATACGAGCAGTACTTC
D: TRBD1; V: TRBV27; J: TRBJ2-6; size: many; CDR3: CASSFGTGGAGANVLTF; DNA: TGTGCCAGCAGTTTCGGGACAGGGGGTGCTGGGGCCAACGTCCTGACTTTC
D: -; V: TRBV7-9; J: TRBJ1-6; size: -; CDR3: CASSAGTDNSPLHF; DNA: TGTGCCAGCAGCGCAGGGACCGATAATTCACCCCTCCACTTT
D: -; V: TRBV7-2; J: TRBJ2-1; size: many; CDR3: CASSLGTSKGTVQFF; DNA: TGTGCCAGCAGCTTAGGGACTAGCAAGGGGACAGTGCAGTTCTTC
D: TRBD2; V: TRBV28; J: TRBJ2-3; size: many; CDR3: CASSLPGGGRRDTQYF; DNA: TGTGCCAGCAGTCTGCCCGGAGGCGGGAGAAGAGATACGCAGTATTTT
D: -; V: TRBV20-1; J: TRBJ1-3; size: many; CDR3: CSARAGNRNTIYF; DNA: TGCAGTGCTAGGGCCGGGAACCGAAACACCATATATTTT
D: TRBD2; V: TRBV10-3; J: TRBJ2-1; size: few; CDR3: CAISVERGVTNEQFF; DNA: TGTGCCATCAGTGTTGAGCGGGGGGTCACCAATGAGCAGTTCTTC
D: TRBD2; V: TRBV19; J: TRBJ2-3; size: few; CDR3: CATDGLAGDTQYF; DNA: TGTGCCACTGATGGACTAGCGGGAGATACGCAGTATTTT
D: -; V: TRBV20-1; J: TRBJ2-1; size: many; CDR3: CSARAGLFDYEQFF; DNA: TGCAGTGCTAGAGCGGGGTTATTTGACTATGAGCAGTTCTTC
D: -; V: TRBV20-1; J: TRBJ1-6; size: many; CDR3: CSAREEGAVQSPLHF; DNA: TGCAGTGCTAGAGAAGAAGGGGCTGTTCAGTCACCCCTCCACTTT
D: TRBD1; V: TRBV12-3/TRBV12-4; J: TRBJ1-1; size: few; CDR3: CASGIQGASEAFF; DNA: TGTGCCAGCGGGATACAGGGGGCCTCTGAAGCTTTCTTT
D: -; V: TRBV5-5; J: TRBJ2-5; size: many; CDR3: CASSLWRGPVVETQYF; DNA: TGTGCCAGCAGCTTGTGGAGGGGGCCTGTCGTGGAGACCCAGTACTTC
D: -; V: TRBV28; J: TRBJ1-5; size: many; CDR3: CASRRVNQPQHF; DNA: TGTGCCAGCAGGCGGGTCAATCAGCCCCAGCATTTT
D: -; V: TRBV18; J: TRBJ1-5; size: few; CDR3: CASSASHDRFGPQHF; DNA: TGTGCCAGCTCGGCCTCCCACGACAGGTTCGGGCCCCAGCATTTT
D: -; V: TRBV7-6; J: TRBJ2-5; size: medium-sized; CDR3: CASSAPLETQYF; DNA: TGTGCCAGCAGCGCCCCTCTAGAGACCCAGTACTTC
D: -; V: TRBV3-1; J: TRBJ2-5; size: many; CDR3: CASSQRRQAQETQYF; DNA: TGTGCCAGCAGCCAACGTCGGCAGGCCCAAGAGACCCAGTACTTC
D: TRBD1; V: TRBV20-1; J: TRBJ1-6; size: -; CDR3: CSAPRDRVNSPLHF; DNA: TGCAGTGCCCCCAGGGACAGGGTAAATTCACCCCTCCACTTT
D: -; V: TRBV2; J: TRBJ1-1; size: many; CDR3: CASSGRRDTEAFF; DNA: TGTGCCAGCAGTGGTAGGAGGGACACTGAAGCTTTCTTT
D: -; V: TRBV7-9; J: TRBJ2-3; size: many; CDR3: CASSLSTDTQYF; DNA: TGTGCCAGCAGCTTAAGTACAGATACGCAGTATTTT
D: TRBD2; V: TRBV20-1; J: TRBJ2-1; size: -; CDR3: CSARDPRGDKYNEQFF; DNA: TGCAGTGCTAGAGATCCGCGGGGGGATAAATACAATGAGCAGTTCTTC
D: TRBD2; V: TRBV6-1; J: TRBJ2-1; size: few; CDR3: CASSETTSGSRHEQFF; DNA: TGTGCCAGCAGTGAAACTACTAGCGGGAGTCGACATGAGCAGTTCTTC
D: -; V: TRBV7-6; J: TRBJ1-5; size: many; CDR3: CASSPPGQPQHF; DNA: TGTGCCAGCAGCCCCCCGGGTCAGCCCCAGCATTTT